This T cell receptor (beta chain) was retrieved from a study of blood T cell repertoires in COVID-19. Study at large: Samples representing acute and convalescent COVID-19 were sourced from the United States, Italy and Spain. T cells, B-cell-depleted T cells, or PBMCs supplied cDNA or gDNA.

Participants spanned ages roughly 18 to 95 years and resided in roughly 26 US areas. Trimming stripped 0 bases from V and 15 bases from J, with 12 bases between. The V gene's germline CDR1 is MNHEY and CDR2 SVGEGT. The CDR3 covers 12 residues. Original handling: Nucleated cell number was recorded as an estimate derived from reference gene primer amplification. TCRdb keeps only in-frame clones here, not all; method: immunoSEQ multiplex PCR. The DNA was the basis for D and trimming; V, J and clone size are from that table. This sample has a few hundred thousand clones, with approximately 89% found just once.

This receptor was obtained from a woman aged 40-49 years who had been exposed to COVID-19. This chain connects TRBV6-2 or TRBV6-3 to TRBJ2-1; D may be TRBD2 (7 bases). Sequences were obtained from PBMCs or T cells enriched from blood (not recorded which). This chain's CDR3 is CASSYSTGGTFF. DNA for the CDR3: TGTGCCAGCAGTTACTCGACGGGGGGCACGTTCTTC.